What follows are 15 T cell receptor beta chains derived from one specimen sequenced in a study of post-analysis software for immune sequencing data. The library was made from cDNA and included unique molecular identifiers. TCRdb ran MiXCR on the PCR reads and lists one entry per CDR3 protein. Altogether over 300,000 distinct CDR3 sequences are present, 30% to 45% being singletons, with the ten largest covering 13%. These receptors' antigens are unknown. The study's findings and limits: TRBV5-6, TRBV5-1 and TRBV20-1 were among a few TRBV segments more frequent in patients than controls.

The specimen sequenced was blood. These receptors all come from a girl between 10 and 17 years old with multiple sclerosis.

The chain employs TRBV5-1 and TRBJ2-6, with TRBD1 identical over 7 bases. With V trimmed by 4 bases and J by 2 bases, 9 bases remained unmatched. CDR3 length: 17 residues. Germline lookup yields CDR1 SGHRS and CDR2 YFSETQ. Written as DNA, the CDR3 is TGCGCCAGCAGCGTAGATAAGACAGGGCCTGGGGCCAACGTCCTGACTTTC. It codes for CASSVDKTGPGANVLTF.

This chain connects TRBV7-9 to TRBJ2-2, with D perhaps TRBD2 (5 bases). The V end was cut by 2 bases, the J end by 5 bases, with 12 bases between. CDR1 is SEHNR, CDR2 FQNEAQ, per germline (reference sequence). This CDR3 region has 15 residues. The DNA of the CDR3 is TGTGCCAGCAGCTTATCTAACGGGGAAACCGGGGAGCTGTTTTTT. This translates into CASSLSNGETGELFF.

This chain connects TRBV7-2 to TRBJ2-5, with 10 bases matching TRBD2. The CDR3 is 15 amino acids. Germline V CDR1 and CDR2: SGHTA, FQGNSA. The V gene end was trimmed by 5 bases and the J gene end by 4 bases; junction bases not matched to a gene: 7. The CDR3 bases are TGTGCCAGCAGCACCAGCGGGGGGGCCGGAGAGACCCAGTACTTC. Its protein product is CASSTSGGAGETQYF.

Comments on this clonotype: Germline is not matched at one junction end, which may reflect a read error. The V call is TRBV6-6, the J call TRBJ1-5, with 7 positions matching TRBD1. The CDR3 extends over 16 amino acids. Germline V gene lookup returns CDR1 MNHNY and CDR2 SVGAGI (reference sequence). CDR3 bases: TGTGCCGGCAGCCCTTTAAACAGGGGCCCCTACCAGCCCCAGCATTTT. This codes for CAGSPLNRGPYQPQHF.

This clonotype was found a few times. This rearrangement joins TRBV29-1 to TRBJ1-2; D is unclear. Trimming removed 7 bases from V and 8 bases from J, with 17 bases in between. Germline V gene sequence: CDR1 SQVTM, CDR2 ANQGSEA. The CDR3 has 12 residues. DNA for the CDR3: TGCAGCGGAGAAATTGAGGAAGTGGGCTACACCTTC. Translating it yields CSGEIEEVGYTF.

The chain couples TRBV20-1 to TRBJ2-5; TRBD2 agrees at 7 bases. This CDR3 contains 16 residues. V shed 0 bases and J 2 bases; nucleotides not matched to a gene: 9. CDR1 is DFQATT and CDR2 is SNEGSKA in the germline V gene (reference sequence). The CDR3 coding sequence is TGCAGTGCTAGAGAGGGTCTGGGGGGGAGACAAGAGACCCAGTACTTC. Its translation is CSAREGLGGRQETQYF.

This clonotype came up many times. The V and J genes are TRBV12-3 or TRBV12-4 and TRBJ2-7, with 10 bases matching TRBD1. V lost 7 bases to trimming and J lost 3 bases; unmatched junction nucleotides: 9. This CDR3 is built from 15 residues. This chain's CDR3 is CASTFWDRGDYEQYF. The CDR3 DNA follows: TGTGCCAGCACCTTTTGGGACAGGGGAGACTACGAGCAGTACTTC.

This clonotype was found a few times. At one boundary the junction diverges from the germline segment, which might be a read error. The rearrangement joins TRBV7-7 to TRBJ2-7, with 11 bases matching TRBD1. The CDR3 runs to 15 residues. Looked up from germline, CDR1 is SSHAT and CDR2 is FNYEAQ (reference sequence). CDR3 in DNA: TGTGCTAGCAGCTTAGGACAGGGGGCCTTCTACGAGCAGTACTTC. Translated: CASSLGQGAFYEQYF.

J is TRBJ2-7 and V is TRBV15; 8 bases line up with TRBD1. V gave up 3 bases and J gave up 2 bases; unmatched junction bases: 9. CDR1 is LNHNV, CDR2 YYDKDF, per germline (reference sequence). The CDR3 covers 16 residues. Here the CDR3 DNA reads TGTGCCACCAGCAGTACGACAGGGGCCAATACCTACGAGCAGTACTTC. Translation: CATSSTTGANTYEQYF.

This clonotype came up a few times. The rearrangement links TRBV9 to TRBJ1-1; D not resolved. This CDR3 region has 14 residues. The ends were cut back, 1 base at V and 4 bases at J, with 11 bases in the middle. The germline gives CDR1 SGDLS, CDR2 YYNGEE. The CDR3 here is CASSVMPGITEAFF. The CDR3 region has the DNA TGTGCCAGCAGCGTAATGCCAGGAATCACTGAAGCTTTCTTT.

This clonotype was seen a handful of times. The chain combines TRBV7-2 with TRBJ1-2; D is possibly TRBD1 (6 bases). This CDR3 has 13 amino acids. Trimming shortened V by 3 bases and J by 6 bases, and 11 bases separated the two germline ends. Germline V gene sequence: CDR1 SGHTA, CDR2 FQGNSA. The CDR3 here is CASSFQGPDGYTF. The DNA of the CDR3 is TGTGCCAGCAGCTTTCAGGGGCCGGATGGCTACACCTTC.

The V call is TRBV5-6, the J call TRBJ2-1, with a weak D call TRBD1 (6 bases). Germline V CDR1 and CDR2: SGHDT, YYEEEE. V lost 4 bases to trimming and J lost 0 bases, with 14 bases between them. The CDR3 sequence is 16 residues long. In DNA form, the CDR3 reads TGTGCCAGCAGCATTCTGGGACAAAGCTCCTACAATGAGCAGTTCTTC. It encodes CASSILGQSSYNEQFF.

This clonotype came up a few times. The chain has TRBV29-1 and TRBJ2-5; 11 positions agree with TRBD1. Germline V CDR1 and CDR2: SQVTM, ANQGSEA. J gave up 5 bases and V 0 bases, and 8 bases lay outside the gene matches. The CDR3 spans 16 residues. CDR3 in amino acids: CSVEDRDRGKEETQYF. The CDR3 bases are TGCAGCGTTGAAGATCGGGACAGGGGGAAAGAGGAGACCCAGTACTTC.

This rearrangement joins TRBV21-1 to TRBJ1-6; the table names TRBD1, a call not compared with the DNA. TRBV21-1 is a pseudogene. The CDR3 sequence is 14 residues long. The CDR3 loop is CASIGDRGDSPLHF. DNA for the CDR3: TGTGCCAGCATCGGGGACAGGGGGGATTCACCCCTCCACTTT.

This clonotype was counted once. The chain employs TRBV12-3 or TRBV12-4 and TRBJ1-1; D ambiguous. The CDR3 is 13 amino acids. Trimming took 1 base from V and 5 from J, leaving 8 bases between them. The CDR3 region has the DNA TGTGCCAGCAGTTTAGTTGAGGAGACTGAAGCTTTCTTT. Amino acids: CASSLVEETEAFF.